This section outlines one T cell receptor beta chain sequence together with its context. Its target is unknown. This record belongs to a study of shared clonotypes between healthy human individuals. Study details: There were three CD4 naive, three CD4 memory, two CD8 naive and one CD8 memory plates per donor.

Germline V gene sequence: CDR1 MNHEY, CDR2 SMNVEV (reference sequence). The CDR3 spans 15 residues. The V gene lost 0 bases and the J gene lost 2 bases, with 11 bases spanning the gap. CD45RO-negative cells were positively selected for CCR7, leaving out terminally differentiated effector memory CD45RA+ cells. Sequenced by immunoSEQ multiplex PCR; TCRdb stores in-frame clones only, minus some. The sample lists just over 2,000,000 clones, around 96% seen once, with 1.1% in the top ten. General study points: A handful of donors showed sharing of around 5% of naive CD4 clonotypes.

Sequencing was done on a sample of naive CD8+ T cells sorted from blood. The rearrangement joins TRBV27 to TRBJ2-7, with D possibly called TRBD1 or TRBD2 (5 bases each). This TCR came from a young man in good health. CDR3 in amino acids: CASSLSLGTAYEQYF. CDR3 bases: TGTGCCAGCAGTTTATCCCTCGGGACCGCCTACGAGCAGTACTTC.